These 28 T cell receptor beta chains were all obtained from the same sample, sequenced in a study of cytomegalovirus exposure and HLA in healthy donors. The method was immunoSEQ multiplex PCR; TCRdb's version includes in-frame clones alone and lacks a portion of them. Of fewer than 400,000 clones listed, roughly 88% are singletons. The specimen sequenced was PBMCs. These receptors were collected from a woman aged 18 to 35 in good health and CMV-seronegative.

The chain uses TRBV4-1 and TRBJ2-5; D may be TRBD2 (5 bases). The germline gives CDR1 MGHRA, CDR2 YSYEKL. CDR3 length equals 15 residues. Deletions cut 4 bases from V and 5 bases from J, with 17 bases between. The CDR3, as DNA: TGCGCCAGCAGCCTTCGAGGGCAGGCTGAGGAGACCCAGTACTTC. It translates to CASSLRGQAEETQYF.

The chain joins TRBV6-5 to TRBJ1-2; D is perhaps TRBD1 (5 bases). Germline loops: CDR1 MNHEY, CDR2 SVGAGI. The CDR3 has 14 amino acids. Deletions cut 8 bases from V and 4 bases from J, with 17 bases between. The DNA for the CDR3 is TGTGCCAGCTCTAGACAGCCCACTTCCTATGGCTACACCTTC. This sequence encodes CASSRQPTSYGYTF.

V usage is TRBV19 and J usage is TRBJ1-2, with no clear D. The germline V gene encodes CDR1 LNHDA and CDR2 SQIVND (reference sequence). The CDR3 totals 13 residues. V was clipped by 7 bases and J by 4 bases, with 13 bases between them. As DNA, the CDR3 is TGTGCCAGTACTTTGGACTTGAGCTATGGCTACACCTTC. Its protein is CASTLDLSYGYTF.

The chain couples TRBV6-1 to TRBJ2-4, with 9 bases identical to TRBD1. This CDR3 comprises 13 residues. Trimming at V came to 2 bases and at J to 14 bases, leaving 7 bases not matched to a gene. Germline V lookup: CDR1 MNHNS, CDR2 SASEGT. CDR3 bases: TGTGCCAGCAGTGAAAGGGACAGGGAATCAAAGTACTTC. This gives the protein CASSERDRESKYF.

V and J are TRBV4-2 and TRBJ2-5; 9 bases line up with TRBD1. The CDR3 covers 15 residues. J lost 5 bases, V lost 1 base, and 5 bases had no gene match. The V gene's germline CDR1 is LGHNA and CDR2 YNFKEQ. CDR3 loop: CASSQGGQGSETQYF. The DNA for the CDR3 is TGTGCCAGCAGCCAAGGGGGACAGGGATCCGAGACCCAGTACTTC.

V is TRBV30 and J is TRBJ2-5; 9 positions agree with TRBD1. The trim removed 5 bases at V and 4 bases at J, leaving 11 bases unmatched. CDR3 size: 15 residues. The V gene's germline CDR1 is GTSNPN and CDR2 SVGIG (reference sequence). This chain's CDR3 is CAWYPGTGSPETQYF. CDR3 DNA: TGTGCCTGGTATCCCGGGACAGGGAGTCCAGAGACCCAGTACTTC.

This sequence joins TRBV6-5 and TRBJ2-5; weak D call: TRBD2 (6 bases). The V gene's germline CDR1 is MNHEY and CDR2 SVGAGI. The CDR3 totals 14 residues. Between the trimmed V and J ends, which lost 6 bases and 3 bases, there was a span of 14 bases. The CDR3 reads CASSPFSGEETQYF. In nucleotides, the CDR3 is TGTGCCAGCAGCCCATTTAGCGGAGAAGAGACCCAGTACTTC.

The rearrangement links TRBV4-3 to TRBJ2-3, with 9 bases aligning to TRBD1. The CDR3 totals 19 residues. V trimming: 1 base; J trimming: 6 bases; junction bases outside the gene matches: 17. Germline assignment: CDR1 LGHNA and CDR2 YSLEER. This chain's CDR3 is CASSQGSGHLGTGSDTQYF. In DNA form, the CDR3 reads TGCGCCAGCAGCCAAGGCTCGGGGCACCTCGGGACAGGGTCCGATACGCAGTATTTT.

The genes are TRBV19 and TRBJ2-2; 8 positions agree with TRBD1. This CDR3 region has 13 residues. Germline lookup yields CDR1 LNHDA and CDR2 SQIVND (reference sequence). Trimming removed 5 bases from V and 6 bases from J; junction bases left unmatched: 2. The DNA for the CDR3 is TGTGCCAGTAGTGACAGGGGTGCCGGGGAGCTGTTTTTT. Protein sequence: CASSDRGAGELFF.

The rearrangement uses TRBV4-2 and TRBJ2-7, with D perhaps matching TRBD2 (6 bases). CDR3 length: 14 residues. Germline V gives CDR1 LGHNA, CDR2 YNFKEQ. Deletions cut 1 base from V and 3 bases from J, with 10 bases between. CDR3 protein: CASSQAGTLYEQYF. The CDR3 DNA sequence: TGTGCCAGCAGCCAAGCGGGGACTCTCTACGAGCAGTACTTC.

This chain connects TRBV9 to TRBJ2-1; 7 bases agree with TRBD2. V shed 2 bases and J 6 bases; nucleotides not matched to a gene: 5. From germline, CDR1 is SGDLS and CDR2 YYNGEE. The CDR3 loop spans 14 amino acids. The CDR3 spells CASSVTSVGNEQFF. In DNA form, the CDR3 reads TGTGCCAGCAGCGTTACTAGCGTAGGCAATGAGCAGTTCTTC.

A single count supports this clone. The chain combines TRBV7-6 with TRBJ2-1, with D unresolved. The CDR3 is 12 residues long. V was shortened by 3 bases and J by 7 bases, with 7 bases between the two germline ends. Germline V gene data show CDR1 as SGHVS and CDR2 as FNYEAQ. The DNA for the CDR3 is TGTGCCAGCAGCTTCCTAGATAATGAGCAGTTCTTC. This sequence encodes CASSFLDNEQFF.

This rearrangement joins TRBV9 to TRBJ2-3, with 13 bases aligning to TRBD2. The ends lost 4 bases at V and 6 bases at J; junction bases unmatched: 8. Germline V lookup: CDR1 SGDLS, CDR2 YYNGEE. This CDR3 region has 16 residues. The CDR3 DNA is TGTGCCAGCAGCCCAGAGGGACTAGCGGGATCTGATACGCAGTATTTT. Amino acid sequence: CASSPEGLAGSDTQYF.

The rearrangement links TRBV18 to TRBJ2-7, with 12 positions matching TRBD2. This CDR3 comprises 16 residues. V lost 5 bases, J lost 5 bases, and 10 bases stayed unmatched. CDR1 and CDR2 (germline): KGHSH, LQKENI. The CDR3 DNA sequence: TGTGCCAGCTCATCCTGGACTAGCGGGAATTCGAACGAGCAGTACTTC. Protein sequence: CASSSWTSGNSNEQYF. The whole variable domain, filled in from reference TRBV18 and TRBJ2-7, reads NAGVMQNPRHLVRRRGQEARLRCSPMKGHSHVYWYRQLPEEGLKFMVYLQKENIIDESGMPKERFSAEFPKEGPSILRIQQVVRGDSAAYFCASSSWTSGNSNEQYFGPGTRLTVT.

This rearrangement joins TRBV6-5 to TRBJ2-6, with unresolved D. The CDR3 is made up of 15 amino acids. V dropped 2 bases and J dropped 0 bases, with 5 bases sitting between them. Germline-derived CDR1 and CDR2 are MNHEY and SVGAGI. The DNA of the CDR3 is TGTGCCAGCAGTTACACAAGCTCTGGGGCCAACGTCCTGACTTTC. Amino acid sequence: CASSYTSSGANVLTF.

The rearrangement uses TRBV7-2 and TRBJ1-3; the match to TRBD1 covers 7 bases. The length of the CDR3 is 13 residues. Germline-derived CDR1 and CDR2 are SGHTA and FQGNSA. V shed 5 bases, J shed 3 bases, and the junction held 1 base outside the gene matches. This CDR3 reads CASSGDSGNTIYF. The CDR3 DNA sequence: TGTGCCAGCAGCGGGGACAGTGGAAACACCATATATTTT.

This clone was counted at least ten times. The chain combines TRBV5-1 with TRBJ2-1, with D unresolved. V shed 4 bases and J shed 4 bases, with 12 bases lying between them. Germline CDR1 and CDR2: SGHRS and YFSETQ. CDR3 length: 14 amino acids. The chain's CDR3 is CASSESQAYNEQFF. In DNA, the CDR3 is TGCGCCAGCAGCGAGAGTCAAGCATACAATGAGCAGTTCTTC.

V and J are TRBV5-1 and TRBJ2-1; 14 positions agree with TRBD2. Germline V CDR1 and CDR2: SGHRS, YFSETQ. The V and J ends lost 3 bases and 7 bases, in that order; junction bases with no gene match: 12. This CDR3 is 18 amino acids long. The CDR3 bases are TGCGCCAGCAGCTATAATCCGGGACTAGCGGGAGACGGAAATGAGCAGTTCTTC. Its protein product is CASSYNPGLAGDGNEQFF.

The chain employs TRBV5-1 and TRBJ2-3; the D gene is possibly TRBD2 (6 bases). Trimming took off 0 bases at V and 0 bases at J, with 11 bases between the two ends. The CDR3 spans 16 residues. Germline values: CDR1 SGHRS, CDR2 YFSETQ. The CDR3 DNA reads as TGCGCCAGCAGCTTGGCAGGCCTAGCGAGCACAGATACGCAGTATTTT. Protein product: CASSLAGLASTDTQYF.

The chain joins TRBV28 to TRBJ1-3; D is unclear. CDR1 is MDHEN and CDR2 is SYDVKM in the germline V gene. V lost 8 bases, J lost 0 bases, and 17 bases lay in between. The CDR3 has 16 amino acids. This CDR3 reads CASGLTGFSSGNTIYF. The DNA for the CDR3 is TGTGCCAGCGGACTAACCGGGTTTTCCTCTGGAAACACCATATATTTT.

The chain is built from TRBV19 and TRBJ2-1; 12 positions match TRBD2. The CDR3 sequence is 17 residues long. The germline V gene encodes CDR1 LNHDA and CDR2 SQIVND (reference sequence). The trim removed 2 bases at V and 0 bases at J, leaving 2 bases unmatched. As DNA, the CDR3 is TGTGCCAGTAGTATAAGGACTAGCGGGACCTCCTACAATGAGCAGTTCTTC. Residues: CASSIRTSGTSYNEQFF.

The chain couples TRBV7-7 to TRBJ2-7, with D possibly TRBD2 on 6 matching bases. Germline CDR1 reads SSHAT; CDR2 reads FNYEAQ (reference sequence). Deletions cut 1 base from V and 5 bases from J, with 12 bases between. This CDR3 spans 14 amino acids. CDR3 residues: CASSLGEEANEQYF. CDR3 nucleotide sequence: TGTGCCAGCAGCTTAGGGGAGGAGGCCAACGAGCAGTACTTC.

The J gene is TRBJ1-2, the V gene TRBV7-3; 8 bases are shared with TRBD1. Per the germline V gene, CDR1 is SGHTA and CDR2 is FQGTGA. The V and J ends lost 5 bases and 4 bases, in that order; junction bases with no gene match: 9. The CDR3 loop spans 15 amino acids. As DNA, the CDR3 is TGTGCCAGCAGCGCAACGACAGGGGCTTCCTATGGCTACACCTTC. Protein: CASSATTGASYGYTF.

The gene calls are TRBV27 and TRBJ1-1, with D unresolved. Trimming took 6 bases from V and 5 from J, leaving 10 bases between them. The V gene's germline CDR1 is MNHEY and CDR2 SMNVEV (reference sequence). This CDR3 contains 12 residues. Here the CDR3 reads CASSSTWTEAFF. The CDR3 DNA reads TGTGCCAGCAGCTCAACATGGACTGAAGCTTTCTTT.

The chain joins TRBV11-2 to TRBJ1-1; unclear D gene. Germline CDR1 is SGHAT and CDR2 is FQNNGV. The V gene lost 7 bases and the J gene lost 0 bases, with 12 bases spanning the gap. The CDR3 is made up of 14 amino acids. The CDR3, as DNA: TGTGCCAGCATTCAGAACAGATTGAACACTGAAGCTTTCTTT. Protein: CASIQNRLNTEAFF.

The chain's CDR3 is CASSMDWTEGEQYF. CDR3 sequence (DNA): TGTGCCAGCAGCATGGACTGGACGGAGGGGGAGCAGTACTTC. The rearrangement uses TRBV7-9 and TRBJ2-7, with D perhaps TRBD2 (6 bases). The CDR3 runs to 14 residues. V was clipped by 5 bases and J by 7 bases, with 18 bases between them. CDR1 and CDR2 from the germline V gene are SEHNR and FQNEAQ (reference sequence).

The chain uses TRBV11-2 and TRBJ2-7; the D gene is possibly TRBD2 (5 bases). Deletions cut 3 bases from V and 0 bases from J, with 12 bases between. This CDR3 is 15 amino acids long. From germline, CDR1 is SGHAT and CDR2 FQNNGV. CDR3 nucleotides: TGTGCCAGCAGCTTTCTGCGAGGGAGCTCCTACGAGCAGTACTTC. Amino acid sequence: CASSFLRGSSYEQYF.

The genes are TRBV9 and TRBJ1-3; 7 bases line up with TRBD1. From germline, CDR1 is SGDLS and CDR2 YYNGEE. This CDR3 contains 16 residues. With 4 bases clipped from V and 2 bases from J, the junction kept 9 bases outside the gene matches. Here the CDR3 DNA reads TGTGCCAGCAGCATAGGGACAGCCGCGACTGGAAACACCATATATTTT. Translating it yields CASSIGTAATGNTIYF.